These 3 T cell receptor beta chains originate from one sample sequenced in a study of beta chain features in type 1 diabetes. No antigen has been assigned to these receptors. Study-wide points: For Type 1 diabetes patients, all four CD4+ subsets carried TCRB CDR3s that were moderately but significantly shorter.

The entirety of the isolated RNA underwent reverse transcription, so expressed TCRB transcripts were sequenced. Assay used: immunoSEQ multiplex PCR; TCRdb lists only in-frame clones, some missing. The table includes 41,000 or so clones, approximately 70% detected once. The sample comprised Tregs from blood. These TCRs come from a man aged 25 to 45 with type 1 diabetes. Some clones in this sample may be carry-over from other donors' samples.

The chain is built from TRBV7-9 and TRBJ1-4; maybe TRBD1 (6 bases). The CDR3 spans 14 residues. V dropped 7 bases and J dropped 3 bases, with 12 bases sitting between them. CDR1 is SEHNR, CDR2 FQNEAQ, per germline (reference sequence). The CDR3 region is CASISQGPNEKLFF. The CDR3 DNA reads TGTGCCAGCATCTCGCAGGGGCCTAATGAAAAACTGTTTTTT.

This chain connects TRBV6-6 to TRBJ1-6; TRBD1 is a possible D gene (6 bases). The CDR3 is 14 residues long. Per the germline V gene, CDR1 is MNHNY and CDR2 is SVGAGI (reference sequence). Trimming took 8 bases from V and 8 from J, leaving 16 bases between them. The CDR3 sequence is CASVGGGGHSPLHF. CDR3 nucleotide sequence: TGTGCCAGCGTCGGGGGAGGGGGGCATTCACCCCTCCACTTT.

The J gene is TRBJ1-2, the V gene TRBV18, with TRBD1 as a possible D gene (5 bases). V lost 2 bases, J lost 4 bases, and 14 bases lay in between. Germline V gene sequence: CDR1 KGHSH, CDR2 LQKENI. This CDR3 comprises 15 residues. The CDR3 here is CASSPRSARVYGYTF. In nucleotides, the CDR3 is TGTGCCAGCTCACCAAGATCTGCCAGGGTCTATGGCTACACCTTC. Based on the CDR3 plus reference TRBV18 and TRBJ1-2, the full variable domain is NAGVMQNPRHLVRRRGQEARLRCSPMKGHSHVYWYRQLPEEGLKFMVYLQKENIIDESGMPKERFSAEFPKEGPSILRIQQVVRGDSAAYFCASSPRSARVYGYTFGSGTRLTVV.